This T cell receptor beta chain was sequenced in a study of siplizumab effects on memory and regulatory T cells. Study findings and constraints: It was not possible to assign a naive or memory phenotype to roughly 80-95% of proliferating CD4+ or CD8+ clones. A major contribution to the alloresponse seemed to be made by naive T cells, which seemed more diverse than memory cells. Siplizumab gave mappable alloreactive CD4+ clones an average Treg-derived fraction of over 65%, against around 30% in controls.

Assaying covered about 99,000 TCR templates per sample. The assay was immunoSEQ multiplex PCR, and TCRdb's table has in-frame clones only and misses some. The repertoire consists of approximately 50,000 clones, with over 85% occurring once and the leading ten covering 15% to 20%. Germline-derived CDR1 and CDR2 are MNHEY and SMNVEV (reference sequence). This CDR3 has 14 residues. The V gene lost 6 bases and the J gene lost 5 bases, with 16 bases spanning the gap. As to this clone: What it recognizes is unknown.

The sample consisted of CD8+ T cells sorted from blood. V gene TRBV27 combines with J gene TRBJ1-1; D unresolved. This receptor was taken from a human donor in good health. CDR3 amino acids: CASSVNLGGTEAFF. The CDR3 DNA is TGTGCCAGCAGCGTGAATTTGGGAGGAACTGAAGCTTTCTTT.